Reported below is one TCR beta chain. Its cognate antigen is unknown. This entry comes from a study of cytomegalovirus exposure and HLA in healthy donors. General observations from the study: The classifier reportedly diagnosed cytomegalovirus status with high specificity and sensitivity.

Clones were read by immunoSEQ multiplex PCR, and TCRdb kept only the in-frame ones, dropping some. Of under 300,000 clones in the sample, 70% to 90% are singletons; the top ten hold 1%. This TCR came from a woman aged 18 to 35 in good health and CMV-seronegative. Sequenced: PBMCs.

In nucleotides, the CDR3 is TGTGCCAGCAGTGAAACTGAGACAGGGGCCTACGAGCAGTACTTC. It translates to CASSETETGAYEQYF. The chain couples TRBV6-1 to TRBJ2-7; 8 bases are shared with TRBD1. The germline V gene has CDR1 MNHNS and CDR2 SASEGT. CDR3 length: 15 amino acids. The trim removed 2 bases at V and 2 bases at J, leaving 5 bases unmatched.